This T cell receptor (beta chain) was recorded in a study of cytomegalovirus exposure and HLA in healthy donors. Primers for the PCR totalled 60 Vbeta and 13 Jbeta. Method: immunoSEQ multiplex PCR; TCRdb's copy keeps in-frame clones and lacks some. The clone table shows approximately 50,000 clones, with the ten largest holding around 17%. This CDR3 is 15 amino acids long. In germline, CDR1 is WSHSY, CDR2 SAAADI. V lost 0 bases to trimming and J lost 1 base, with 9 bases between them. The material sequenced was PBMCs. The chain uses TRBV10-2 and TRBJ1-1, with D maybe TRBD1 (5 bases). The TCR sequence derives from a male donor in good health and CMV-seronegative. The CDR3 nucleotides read TGCGCCAGCAGTGAGTCGGGCAGGGAGAACACTGAAGCTTTCTTT. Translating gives CASSESGRENTEAFF.